A single sample gave rise to the 30 T cell receptor beta chains below, sequenced in a study of early T cells in non-severe SARS-CoV-2 infection. From the 5' RACE reads, TCRdb called clonotypes with MiXCR, one entry per CDR3 protein. This table has around 70,000 distinct CDR3 sequences, 12% appearing once. Sequenced material: whole blood. Receptors originate from an adult who was a healthcare worker with PCR-confirmed SARS-CoV-2 infection or an uninfected control (not recorded which).

This clonotype was observed many times. The V and J genes are TRBV5-1 and TRBJ2-7, with 8 bases lining up with TRBD2. V shed 3 bases, J shed 5 bases, and the junction held 7 bases outside the gene matches. The germline gives CDR1 SGHRS, CDR2 YFSETQ. The CDR3 loop spans 14 amino acids. The chain's CDR3 is CASSYYRREDEQYF. CDR3 sequence (DNA): TGCGCCAGCAGCTATTACAGGCGGGAGGACGAGCAGTACTTC.

This clonotype has at least ten counts. The chain joins TRBV9 to TRBJ2-5; 7 nucleotides align to TRBD2. The CDR3 covers 15 residues. V trimming: 0 bases; J trimming: 1 base; junction bases outside the gene matches: 3. Germline V gives CDR1 SGDLS, CDR2 YYNGEE. CDR3 in amino acids: CASSVARGVQETQYF. DNA of the CDR3: TGTGCCAGCAGCGTAGCTCGGGGGGTCCAAGAGACCCAGTACTTC.

The sample holds a few counts of this clonotype. The chain couples TRBV20-1 to TRBJ2-1; D may be TRBD2 (6 bases). CDR1 and CDR2 (germline): DFQATT, SNEGSKA (reference sequence). The CDR3 sequence is 13 residues long. Trimming pared 3 bases from V and 4 bases from J, leaving 10 bases between. DNA for the CDR3: TGCAGTGCTAGTATAGCGGCATACAATGAGCAGTTCTTC. Its protein is CSASIAAYNEQFF.

About this clonotype itself: Just one base apart from a much larger clone, this may be a read error. This rearrangement joins TRBV7-6 to TRBJ1-5; D is uncertain. The CDR3 runs 14 residues. The germline V gene has CDR1 SGHVS and CDR2 FNYEAQ. The CDR3 is CASSLAAGNKPQHF. CDR3 in DNA: TGTGCCAGCAGCTTAGCCGCGGGCAATAAGCCCCAGCATTTT.

The table lists this clonotype with a few counts. V gene TRBV7-6 combines with J gene TRBJ2-1; a weak D match, TRBD1 (6 bases). This CDR3 spans 15 amino acids. Per germline, CDR1 SGHVS and CDR2 FNYEAQ. Trimming took 3 bases from V and 3 from J, leaving 12 bases between them. CDR3 nucleotides: TGTGCCAGCAGCTTGGACGGACAGATCTACAATGAGCAGTTCTTC. Protein sequence: CASSLDGQIYNEQFF.

This clonotype was detected ten times or more. J is TRBJ2-3 and V is TRBV2, with D possibly matching TRBD2 (5 bases). The ends were cut back, 4 bases at V and 2 bases at J, with 13 bases in the middle. CDR1 and CDR2 (germline): SNHLY, FYNNEI. CDR3 size: 15 residues. Here the CDR3 DNA reads TGTGCCAGCAGTGGAAGAAGCGGCACCACAGATACGCAGTATTTT. This translates into CASSGRSGTTDTQYF.

The rearrangement uses TRBV19 and TRBJ2-7; D possibly matches TRBD1 or TRBD2 (5 bases each). Trimming cost V 8 bases and J 5 bases, with 16 bases left between them. Germline-derived CDR1 and CDR2 are LNHDA and SQIVND (reference sequence). The CDR3 runs to 13 residues. CDR3 in DNA: TGTGCCAGTGCGGGCAGGGAGTCCGACGAGCAGTACTTC. As protein: CASAGRESDEQYF.

This chain uses TRBV7-9 with TRBJ2-7; 9 bases map to TRBD1. This CDR3 spans 14 amino acids. V lost 6 bases and J lost 4; bases outside the gene matches: 7. Germline CDR1 SEHNR, CDR2 FQNEAQ (reference sequence). For the CDR3, the DNA is TGTGCCAGCAGTTCCGGGACAGGGACATACGAGCAGTACTTC. Translation gives CASSSGTGTYEQYF.

This clonotype was detected only a few times. The rearrangement joins TRBV2 to TRBJ1-4, with D unresolved. Germline V lookup: CDR1 SNHLY, CDR2 FYNNEI. V lost 2 bases and J 7 bases, leaving 11 bases between the germline ends. The CDR3 covers 14 residues. For the CDR3, the DNA is TGTGCCAGCAGTGAACAGAGGACGGGTGAAAAACTGTTTTTT. Residues: CASSEQRTGEKLFF.

This clonotype was recorded at least ten times. The rearrangement links TRBV7-2 to TRBJ2-1, with D perhaps TRBD2 (6 bases). V gave up 6 bases and J gave up 4 bases, with 16 bases separating them. The CDR3 is 15 amino acids. From germline, CDR1 is SGHTA and CDR2 FQGNSA. The CDR3 protein is CASSPPGLSYNEQFF. CDR3 sequence (DNA): TGTGCCAGCAGTCCCCCGGGACTCTCTTACAATGAGCAGTTCTTC.

This clonotype was recorded many times. The rearrangement links TRBV5-1 to TRBJ2-7, with 9 bases that match TRBD2. The trim removed 4 bases at V and 4 bases at J, leaving 9 bases unmatched. Germline CDR1 is SGHRS and CDR2 is YFSETQ. The CDR3 runs to 15 residues. This chain's CDR3 is CASSEAGGRSYEQYF. The CDR3 DNA follows: TGCGCCAGCAGCGAGGCGGGAGGGCGGTCGTACGAGCAGTACTTC.

The rearrangement joins TRBV29-1 to TRBJ2-1, with unresolved D. This CDR3 contains 13 residues. Germline CDR1 is SQVTM and CDR2 is ANQGSEA. The V end was cut by 7 bases, the J end by 2 bases, with 12 bases between. CDR3 sequence (DNA): TGCAGCGCTCAACCGGGCGCCTACAATGAGCAGTTCTTC. It translates to CSAQPGAYNEQFF.

This clonotype was picked up many times. The chain has TRBV6-5 and TRBJ2-3; D is undetermined. The germline V and J ends were trimmed by 6 bases and 3 bases, with 13 bases remaining between them. Germline V gene data show CDR1 as MNHEY and CDR2 as SVGAGI. The CDR3 covers 14 residues. Here the CDR3 reads CASSRSGITDTQYF. For the CDR3, the DNA is TGTGCCAGCAGCCGTTCCGGAATAACAGATACGCAGTATTTT.

This clonotype was counted many times. CDR3 nucleotides: TGTGCCAGCAGATATTCTCGACTAGCGGGGAACACCGGGGAGCTGTTTTTT. This encodes CASRYSRLAGNTGELFF. The chain combines TRBV6-5 with TRBJ2-2, with 10 bases that match TRBD2. CDR3 length: 17 residues. V shed 6 bases, J shed 1 base, and the junction held 8 bases outside the gene matches. CDR1 is MNHEY, CDR2 SVGAGI, per germline.

This clonotype was seen a handful of times. V is TRBV9 and J is TRBJ2-3; D tentatively reads TRBD1 or TRBD2 (6 bases each). The CDR3 has 15 residues. Trimming left V 0 bases short and J 1 base short, with 9 bases between. CDR1 is SGDLS, CDR2 YYNGEE, per germline. CDR3 amino acids: CASSVEGEGTDTQYF. DNA for the CDR3: TGTGCCAGCAGCGTAGAGGGGGAGGGCACAGATACGCAGTATTTT.

This clonotype came up a few times. This sequence joins TRBV11-2 and TRBJ1-1; D ambiguous. The CDR3 extends over 14 amino acids. Germline-derived CDR1 and CDR2 are SGHAT and FQNNGV. V lost 2 bases, J lost 4 bases, and 11 bases lay in between. The CDR3 sequence is CASSLRAARTEAFF. As DNA, the CDR3 is TGTGCCAGCAGCTTAAGAGCGGCGCGCACTGAAGCTTTCTTT.

A remark on this clonotype: A read error may explain this, as a much larger clone is one base away. The V and J genes are TRBV12-3 or TRBV12-4 and TRBJ2-4; D is perhaps TRBD1 (5 bases). V lost 7 bases to trimming and J lost 0 bases, with 16 bases between them. The CDR3 covers 16 residues. The CDR3 nucleotides read TGTGCCAGCACCAGGTCAGGGAACCTAGCCAAAAACATTCAGTACTTC. It is translated as CASTRSGNLAKNIQYF.

There are many counts of this clonotype. The chain carries TRBV20-1 and TRBJ2-1; 7 bases line up with TRBD2. This CDR3 comprises 14 residues. J was trimmed by 8 bases and V by 0 bases; bases with no gene match: 7. CDR1 and CDR2 (germline): DFQATT, SNEGSKA (reference sequence). CDR3 in DNA: TGCAGTGCTAGAGATATGGGAGGGCCGGATGAGCAGTTCTTC. As protein: CSARDMGGPDEQFF.

This clonotype has only a few counts. J is TRBJ2-2 and V is TRBV7-9; a possible D gene is TRBD1 (6 bases). CDR3 length: 15 residues. Germline CDR1 and CDR2: SEHNR and FQNEAQ (reference sequence). V dropped 5 bases and J dropped 4 bases, with 14 bases sitting between them. The CDR3 nucleotides are TGTGCCAGCAGCCATTCAGGGGTGGTCACCGGGGAGCTGTTTTTT. Protein sequence: CASSHSGVVTGELFF. Using reference TRBV7-9 and TRBJ2-2 for the parts outside the CDR3, the full variable domain is DTGVSQNPRHKITKRGQNVTFRCDPISEHNRLYWYRQTLGQGPEFLTYFQNEAQLEKSRLLSDRFSAERPKGSFSTLEIQRTEQGDSAMYLCASSHSGVVTGELFFGEGSRLTVL.

This rearrangement joins TRBV2 to TRBJ2-3, with unresolved D. CDR3 size: 12 residues. Germline V gene data show CDR1 as SNHLY and CDR2 as FYNNEI. With 8 bases removed from V and 6 bases from J, the gap between germline ends came to 12 bases. The CDR3 DNA is TGTGCCAGCCGCCCGAGTATGGATACGCAGTATTTT. As protein: CASRPSMDTQYF.

This clonotype was seen a few times. This chain joins TRBV18 and TRBJ2-3, with 11 bases lining up with TRBD2. CDR1 is KGHSH and CDR2 is LQKENI in the germline V gene. V dropped 4 bases and J dropped 0; count of bases not matched to a gene: 9. This CDR3 is 18 amino acids long. This CDR3 is CASSHLETSGISTDTQYF. CDR3 in DNA: TGTGCCAGCTCACATCTGGAGACTAGCGGGATTAGCACAGATACGCAGTATTTT. The variable domain in full, with the rest retrieved from reference TRBV18 and TRBJ2-3, is NAGVMQNPRHLVRRRGQEARLRCSPMKGHSHVYWYRQLPEEGLKFMVYLQKENIIDESGMPKERFSAEFPKEGPSILRIQQVVRGDSAAYFCASSHLETSGISTDTQYFGPGTRLTVL.

This clonotype was detected only a few times. The chain combines TRBV9 with TRBJ1-1; D gene ambiguous. CDR1 SGDLS and CDR2 YYNGEE come from the germline V gene. The CDR3 length is 15 residues. V was pared by 1 base and J by 1 base, with 11 bases between. The DNA for the CDR3 is TGTGCCAGCAGCGTAATTCATGCAGGGAACACTGAAGCTTTCTTT. Translation gives CASSVIHAGNTEAFF.

This clonotype occurred a few times. V usage is TRBV5-8 and J usage is TRBJ2-7; D remains ambiguous. Germline-derived CDR1 and CDR2 are SGHTS and YDEGEE. This CDR3 is built from 11 residues. V was shortened by 5 bases and J by 3 bases, with 6 bases between the two germline ends. The CDR3 DNA is TGTGCCAGCAGGATTTACTACGAGCAGTACTTC. Translation gives CASRIYYEQYF.

This clonotype was observed at least ten times. This chain joins TRBV29-1 and TRBJ2-3, with D possibly being TRBD1 (6 bases). The germline gives CDR1 SQVTM, CDR2 ANQGSEA. The CDR3 has 13 amino acids. With 6 bases removed from V and 4 bases from J, the gap between germline ends came to 14 bases. DNA of the CDR3: TGCAGCGTCACAGGGAGAATGTCAGATACGCAGTATTTT. It is translated as CSVTGRMSDTQYF.

This clonotype was detected a few times. This rearrangement joins TRBV29-1 to TRBJ2-7, with a possible D match to TRBD2 (5 bases). Germline V gene data show CDR1 as SQVTM and CDR2 as ANQGSEA. This CDR3 comprises 15 residues. V shed 0 bases and J shed 1 base, with 13 bases lying between them. The CDR3 sequence: CSVEDQRTASYEQYF. In DNA, the CDR3 is TGCAGCGTTGAAGATCAGCGGACGGCGTCCTACGAGCAGTACTTC.

At least ten counts were recorded for this clonotype. V usage is TRBV13 and J usage is TRBJ2-1; 7 bases are shared with TRBD2. The J segment lost 2 bases and the V segment lost 5 bases, leaving 6 bases of the junction unmatched. The CDR3 is made up of 15 amino acids. CDR1 and CDR2 from the germline V gene are PRHDT and FYEKMQ (reference sequence). CDR3 protein: CASSPQRGAYNEQFF. The CDR3 DNA reads as TGTGCCAGCAGCCCTCAGCGGGGTGCCTACAATGAGCAGTTCTTC.

This clonotype has a handful of counts. The chain joins TRBV18 to TRBJ2-7; D is tentatively TRBD1 or TRBD2 (5 bases each). The germline V gene has CDR1 KGHSH and CDR2 LQKENI. The length of the CDR3 is 15 residues. V lost 3 bases and J lost 5, with 17 bases in between. CDR3 sequence (DNA): TGTGCCAGCTCACCTTCCCGGGACCGCCCCCACGAGCAGTACTTC. Translated: CASSPSRDRPHEQYF.

This clonotype was found many times. The chain couples TRBV13 to TRBJ1-6, with 9 bases lining up with TRBD1. This CDR3 is built from 14 residues. The V segment lost 0 bases and the J segment 9 bases; nucleotides outside the gene matches: 0. Per germline, CDR1 PRHDT and CDR2 FYEKMQ (reference sequence). The CDR3: CASSLGQGASPLHF. CDR3 DNA: TGTGCCAGCAGCTTAGGACAGGGGGCTTCACCCCTCCACTTT.

This rearrangement joins TRBV18 to TRBJ2-7, with TRBD1 identical over 11 bases. The CDR3 sequence is 14 residues long. Trimming removed 6 bases from V and 5 bases from J; junction bases left unmatched: 6. Germline CDR1 reads KGHSH; CDR2 reads LQKENI. CDR3 sequence (DNA): TGTGCCAGCTCGCGCCGGGACAGGGGGGACGAGCAGTACTTC. Amino acid sequence: CASSRRDRGDEQYF. The full variable domain, with the rest looked up from reference TRBV18 and TRBJ2-7, is NAGVMQNPRHLVRRRGQEARLRCSPMKGHSHVYWYRQLPEEGLKFMVYLQKENIIDESGMPKERFSAEFPKEGPSILRIQQVVRGDSAAYFCASSRRDRGDEQYFGPGTRLTVT.

This clonotype was observed at least ten times. The chain joins TRBV6-5 to TRBJ2-3; possibly TRBD2 for D (6 bases). The CDR3 totals 16 residues. V lost 7 bases and J 0 bases, leaving 17 bases between the germline ends. Per the germline V gene, CDR1 is MNHEY and CDR2 is SVGAGI. DNA for the CDR3: TGTGCCAGCAAGAAGGTGGCAGGAGGGAGCACAGATACGCAGTATTTT. This sequence encodes CASKKVAGGSTDTQYF.